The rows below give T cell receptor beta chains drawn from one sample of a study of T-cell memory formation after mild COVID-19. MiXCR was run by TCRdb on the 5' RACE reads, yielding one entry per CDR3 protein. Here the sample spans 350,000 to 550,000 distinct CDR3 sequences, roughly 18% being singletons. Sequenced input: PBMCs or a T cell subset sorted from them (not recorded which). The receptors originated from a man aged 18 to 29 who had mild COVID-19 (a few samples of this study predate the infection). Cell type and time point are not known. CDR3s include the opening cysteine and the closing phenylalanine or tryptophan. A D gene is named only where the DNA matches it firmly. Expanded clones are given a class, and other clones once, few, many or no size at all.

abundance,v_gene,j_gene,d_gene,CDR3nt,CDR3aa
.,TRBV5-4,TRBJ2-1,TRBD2,TGTGCCAGCAGCCTGCCCTGGGAGGGTGAGAATGAGCAGTTCTTC,CASSLPWEGENEQFF
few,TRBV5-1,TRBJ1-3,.,TGCGCCAGCAGCCAGGACTGGAGCTCTGGAAACACCATATATTTT,CASSQDWSSGNTIYF
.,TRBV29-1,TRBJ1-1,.,TGCAGCGCCGGAGGGTGGGGCACTGAAGCTTTCTTT,CSAGGWGTEAFF
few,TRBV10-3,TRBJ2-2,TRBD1,TGTGCCATCAGTTTGACAGGGCACACCGGGGAGCTGTTTTTT,CAISLTGHTGELFF
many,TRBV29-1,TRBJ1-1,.,TGCAGCGTTCAAGGGCAACAGAACACTGAAGCTTTCTTT,CSVQGQQNTEAFF
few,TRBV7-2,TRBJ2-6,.,TGTGCCAGCAGCTTATTGGGGGCCAACGTCCTGACTTTC,CASSLLGANVLTF
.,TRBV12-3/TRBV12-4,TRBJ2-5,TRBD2,TGTGCCAGCAGTCTCGAGCGGGGCGGGGGTATGGACCAGTACTTC,CASSLERGGGMDQYF
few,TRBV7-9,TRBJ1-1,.,TGTGCCACGGACAGACTTCAGAACACTGAAGCTTTCTTT,CATDRLQNTEAFF
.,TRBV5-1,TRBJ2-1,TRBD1,TGCGCAAGCAGCTGGGGGGACAGGCCGGGATACAATGAGCAGTTCTTC,CASSWGDRPGYNEQFF
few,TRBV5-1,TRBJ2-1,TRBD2,TGCGCCAGCAGCTTGGAAGGGACTAGTGATGAGCAGTTCTTC,CASSLEGTSDEQFF
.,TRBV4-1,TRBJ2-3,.,TGCGCCAGCAGCCAACAACGGGGGCCTGGCACAGATACGCAGTATTTT,CASSQQRGPGTDTQYF
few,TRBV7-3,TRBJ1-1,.,TGTGCCAGCAGCTTAGCATGGGGGACCACTGAAGCTTTCTTT,CASSLAWGTTEAFF
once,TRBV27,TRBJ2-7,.,TGTGCCAGCAGTTTATCTTTTCCGGGGTACGAGCAGTACTTC,CASSLSFPGYEQYF
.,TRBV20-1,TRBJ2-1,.,TGCAGTGCTAGTGGCGCGGGGCCTTACAATGAGCAGTTCTTC,CSASGAGPYNEQFF
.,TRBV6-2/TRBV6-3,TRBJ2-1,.,TGTGCCAGCAGCAATAGACCCACCTCCGATGAGCAGTTCTTC,CASSNRPTSDEQFF
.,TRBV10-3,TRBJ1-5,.,TGTGCCATCAGTGCACAGGGTAATCAGCCCCAGCATTTT,CAISAQGNQPQHF
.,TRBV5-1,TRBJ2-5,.,TGCGCCAGCAGCTTCAGGGGCTACAATGAGCAGTACTTC,CASSFRGYNEQYF
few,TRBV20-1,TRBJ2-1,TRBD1,TGCAGTGCCGCGGGACAGGACTACAATGAGCAGTTCTTC,CSAAGQDYNEQFF
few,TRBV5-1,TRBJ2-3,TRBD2,TGCGCCAGCAGCGCGACCGGGACTAGCCGTGTAGCGCAGTATTTT,CASSATGTSRVAQYF
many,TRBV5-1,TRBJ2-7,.,TGCGCCAGCAGCTTAGAGCCGGGCTACTCCTACGAGCAGTACTTC,CASSLEPGYSYEQYF
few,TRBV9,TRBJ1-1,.,TGTGCCAGCAGCGCGGGGGATCGGGGCCTGAACACTGAAGCTTTCTTT,CASSAGDRGLNTEAFF
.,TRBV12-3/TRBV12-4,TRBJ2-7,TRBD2,TGTGCCAGCAGTTTAGAAGTTAGCGGGGCCGACGAGCAGTACTTC,CASSLEVSGADEQYF
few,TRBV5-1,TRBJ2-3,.,TGCGCCAGCAGCTTAATCGGGCGTGATACGCAGTATTTT,CASSLIGRDTQYF
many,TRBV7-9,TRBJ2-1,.,TGTGCCAGCAGCAGGGGCCCCCAGGGACGTCGGAATGAGCAGTTCTTC,CASSRGPQGRRNEQFF
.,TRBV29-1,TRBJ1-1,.,TGCAGCGCCATAGGCATCAGCCGCACTGAAGCTTTCTTT,CSAIGISRTEAFF
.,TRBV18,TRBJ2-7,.,TGTGCCAGCTCACCGGGACTTACCACCTACGAGCAGTACTTC,CASSPGLTTYEQYF
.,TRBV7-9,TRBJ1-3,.,TGTGCCAGCAGCTGGGTGAACGTCGGAAACACCATATATTTT,CASSWVNVGNTIYF
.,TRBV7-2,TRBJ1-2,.,TGTGCCAGCAGCTACCGCCGGCGCGACTACACCTTC,CASSYRRRDYTF
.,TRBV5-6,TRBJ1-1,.,TGTGCCAGCAGCTTTGATAAAGAAGCTTTCTTT,CASSFDKEAFF
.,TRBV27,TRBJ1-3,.,TGTGCCAGCAGTTTCGTTCACGGAAACACCATATATTTT,CASSFVHGNTIYF
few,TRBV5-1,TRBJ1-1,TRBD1,TGCGCCAGCAGCTTGGGGTCAGGGGGGGAGAACACTGAAGCTTTCTTT,CASSLGSGGENTEAFF
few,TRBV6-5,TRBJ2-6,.,TGTGCCAGCAGTTACCGGGTCTCTGGGGCCAACGTCCTGACTTTC,CASSYRVSGANVLTF
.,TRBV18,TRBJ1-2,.,TGTGCCAGCCACAACAGCGATACCGCCAACTATGGCTACACCTTC,CASHNSDTANYGYTF
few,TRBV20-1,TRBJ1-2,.,TGCAGTGCTAAGGGCAGCTCCTCTAACTATGGCTACACCTTC,CSAKGSSSNYGYTF
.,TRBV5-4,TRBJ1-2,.,TGTGCCAGCAGCTTGGAAGGGAGCTACTATGGCTACACCTTC,CASSLEGSYYGYTF
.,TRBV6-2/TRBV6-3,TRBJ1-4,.,TGTGCCAGCAGTTACGGACGTGGTGAAAAACTGTTTTTT,CASSYGRGEKLFF
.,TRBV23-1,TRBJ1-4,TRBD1,TGCGCCAGCACTCAGGGGGCGGAGGAAAAACTGTTTTTT,CASTQGAEEKLFF
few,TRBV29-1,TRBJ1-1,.,TGCAGCGTTGTTCCCCTCACCCAGGCTGAAGCTTTCTTT,CSVVPLTQAEAFF
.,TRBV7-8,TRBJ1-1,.,TGTGCCAGCAGCTTAGATCCGGGGGGTGAAGCTTTCTTT,CASSLDPGGEAFF
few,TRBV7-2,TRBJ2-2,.,TGTGCCAGCAGCCCGGGACCCCCCGGGGAGCTGTTTTTT,CASSPGPPGELFF
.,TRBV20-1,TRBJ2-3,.,TGCAGTGCCCCCCTTTTTGGGGGCACAGATACGCAGTATTTT,CSAPLFGGTDTQYF
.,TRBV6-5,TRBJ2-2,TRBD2,TGTGCCAGCAGTTACAGGGGACTAGAAGGTTTAAACACCGGGGAGCTGTTTTTT,CASSYRGLEGLNTGELFF
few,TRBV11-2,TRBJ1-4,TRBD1,TGTGCCAGCAGCGAGCAGGGGGCATCGCACAAACTGTTTTTT,CASSEQGASHKLFF
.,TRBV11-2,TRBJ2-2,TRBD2,TGTGCCAGCAGCACCTCACTAGCGGGGGTTTACACCGGGGAGCTGTTTTTT,CASSTSLAGVYTGELFF
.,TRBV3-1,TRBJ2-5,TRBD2,TGTGCCAGCAGCCAAGTCGGACTAGCGGGGGAGAAGAAGCCAGCGGAGACCCAGTACTTC,CASSQVGLAGEKKPAETQYF